This T cell receptor beta chain derives from a study of T cells in Graves' hyperthyroidism and ophthalmopathy. It was RNA transcripts that yielded the amplified TCR beta CDR3 regions. An initial round of RT-PCR targeting the TCR CDR3 relied on the HTBI primer set. Each CDR3 protein gets one entry after TCRdb re-called the multiplex PCR reads with MiXCR. The sample lists hundreds of thousands of distinct CDR3 sequences, over 11% seen once, with under 30% in the top ten. Exclusion of patients followed from uncontrolled infection, other autoimmune disease, pregnancy or lactation. In making diagnoses, clinical symptoms, serum thyroxine and TRAb, thyroid ultrasound and orbital computed tomography were all used. Findings and caveats of the study: The model predicted ophthalmopathy a median 6.5 months before onset.

Germline CDR1 is GTSNPN and CDR2 is SVGIG (reference sequence). This CDR3 has 13 amino acids. The ends were cut back, 2 bases at V and 7 bases at J, with 12 bases in the middle. This clonotype showed up many times. The target antigen is unknown. The specimen sequenced was blood. V gene TRBV30 combines with J gene TRBJ1-5; possibly TRBD1 for D (6 bases). The sequence derives from a man aged 50-60 years with Graves' ophthalmopathy. The CDR3 region is CAWSSGVSQPQHF. The CDR3, as DNA: TGTGCCTGGAGTTCAGGGGTCAGCCAGCCCCAGCATTTT.